These T cell receptor beta chains were read from a single sample in a study of regulatory T cells in long-lasting Graves disease. MiXCR, applied by TCRdb to the multiplex PCR reads, yields one record per CDR3 protein. The repertoire holds 500,000 to 700,000 distinct CDR3 sequences, with 16% as singletons. This sample also appeared in a second study, on T cells in Graves' hyperthyroidism and ophthalmopathy.

Material: peripheral blood mononuclear cells (PBMCs), obtained at new diagnosis, from a patient treated with antithyroid drugs. These receptors came from a woman aged 25-40 years with Graves disease. The CDR3 runs from the conserved cysteine through the conserved F or W.

TRBJ2-2 | TRBV7-2 | CASSLGLVRTGELFF
TRBJ1-1 | TRBV3-1 | CASSPWDRKNTEAFF
TRBJ2-5 | TRBV30 | CAWQELTGETQYF
TRBJ2-1 | TRBV30 | CAWSTSGSTEQFF
TRBJ2-3 | TRBV18 | CASSRSRESTDTQYF
NA | TRBV12-3/TRBV12-4 | CASSPRTTDIQYF
TRBJ2-7 | TRBV5-1 | CASGFSGYEQYF
TRBJ2-7 | TRBV4-2 | CASSQVEDQLPYEQYF
TRBJ2-3 | TRBV28 | CASVRGADTQYF
TRBJ1-2 | TRBV27 | CASSSIAPNPSTGPYGYTF